The present T cell receptor beta chain was sequenced within a study of response to subunit inactivated influenza vaccine. TCRdb fed the RT-PCR reads into MiXCR, producing one record per CDR3 protein. The table shows 700,000 to 800,000 distinct CDR3 sequences, with under 20% occurring only once. This clonotype has more than one count but fewer than ten. CDR3 length: 17 residues. The germline V gene encodes CDR1 SGHAT and CDR2 FQNNGV. Trimming took off 0 bases at V and 2 bases at J, with 15 bases between the two ends. This chain uses TRBV11-2 with TRBJ2-3; D is unresolved. The source of this sequence is a man aged 50 or older who received an inactivated influenza vaccine. Source: PBMCs from blood, taken 4 to 6 days after vaccination. This chain's CDR3 is CASSLEFSGGYTDTQYF. CDR3 in DNA: TGTGCCAGCAGCTTAGAATTCTCCGGCGGTTACACAGATACGCAGTATTTT.